Listed below are T cell receptor beta chains from one sample, sequenced in a study of cytotoxic CD8 clonotypes in ibrutinib-treated CLL. Clones were read by immunoSEQ multiplex PCR, and TCRdb kept only the in-frame ones, dropping some. The profile covers 35,000 to 45,000 clones, with roughly 69% appearing a single time and about 13% taken by the ten largest. Sample: PBMCs, taken after 12 months of ibrutinib treatment. These receptors all stem from a human donor with chronic lymphocytic leukemia. CDR3s include the opening cysteine and the closing phenylalanine or tryptophan. The order of the fields is V gene, D gene, clone size, J gene, CDR3 DNA, CDR3 protein. A D gene is named only where the DNA matches it firmly. Clone size is stated in some rows and not others, as once, few, many or a class when expanded.

v_call: TRBV27
d_call: TRBD1
clone_size: .
j_call: TRBJ1-6
cdr3_nt: TGTGCCAGCAGTCGAAACCAGGGGGCCAATAATTCACCCCTCCACTTT
cdr3_aa: CASSRNQGANNSPLHF

v_call: TRBV19
d_call: TRBD1
clone_size: .
j_call: TRBJ2-7
cdr3_nt: TGTGCCAGTAGTATTGGACAGGCTCCGGGGAGCGAGCAGTACTTC
cdr3_aa: CASSIGQAPGSEQYF

v_call: TRBV11-2
d_call: .
clone_size: .
j_call: TRBJ2-5
cdr3_nt: TGTGCCAGCAGCTCCCCCACGACAGGTGCCTTATGGACCCAGTACTTC
cdr3_aa: CASSSPTTGALWTQYF

v_call: TRBV6-1
d_call: .
clone_size: .
j_call: TRBJ1-2
cdr3_nt: TGTGCCAGCAGTCCCCGGGGGGGCTCTTATGGCTACACCTTC
cdr3_aa: CASSPRGGSYGYTF

v_call: TRBV7-9
d_call: TRBD1
clone_size: .
j_call: TRBJ2-7
cdr3_nt: TGTGCCAGCAGCGCGCCCCCGGGACAGGGCTCCTACGAGCAGTACTTC
cdr3_aa: CASSAPPGQGSYEQYF

v_call: TRBV6-6
d_call: .
clone_size: .
j_call: TRBJ1-1
cdr3_nt: TGTGCCAGCAGTTACCAGGGGAGGGTTGAAGCTTTCTTT
cdr3_aa: CASSYQGRVEAFF

v_call: TRBV28
d_call: .
clone_size: .
j_call: TRBJ1-5
cdr3_nt: TGTGCCAGCAGCTCAGTCTCGGGTGGATATTTCAATCAGCCCCAGCATTTT
cdr3_aa: CASSSVSGGYFNQPQHF

v_call: TRBV6-1
d_call: TRBD2
clone_size: .
j_call: TRBJ2-3
cdr3_nt: TGTGCCAGCAGCAGGACTAGCGGGAAGGTTACGCAGTATTTT
cdr3_aa: CASSRTSGKVTQYF

v_call: TRBV2
d_call: .
clone_size: .
j_call: TRBJ2-7
cdr3_nt: TGTGCCAGCAGGGGGCTCAACGAGCAGTACTTC
cdr3_aa: CASRGLNEQYF

v_call: TRBV6-1
d_call: TRBD2
clone_size: .
j_call: TRBJ2-2
cdr3_nt: TGTGCCAGTTGCACTAGCGTGAACACCGGGGAGCTGTTTTTT
cdr3_aa: CASCTSVNTGELFF

v_call: TRBV15
d_call: .
clone_size: .
j_call: TRBJ2-5
cdr3_nt: TGTGCCACCAGCACCCCTCGGGGAGGGGGCGAGACCCAGTACTTC
cdr3_aa: CATSTPRGGGETQYF

v_call: TRBV7-8
d_call: .
clone_size: .
j_call: TRBJ2-7
cdr3_nt: TGTGCCAGCAGCTTAGCACAGGTCAGCTCCTACGAGCAGTACTTC
cdr3_aa: CASSLAQVSSYEQYF

v_call: TRBV20-1
d_call: .
clone_size: .
j_call: TRBJ2-7
cdr3_nt: TGCAGTGCACCCTCAGGACAGACGGAGTACTTC
cdr3_aa: CSAPSGQTEYF

v_call: TRBV19
d_call: .
clone_size: .
j_call: TRBJ2-3
cdr3_nt: TGTGCCAGTAGTCCGATGACCCAGTGGGATACGCAGTATTTT
cdr3_aa: CASSPMTQWDTQYF

v_call: TRBV7-9
d_call: TRBD2
clone_size: .
j_call: TRBJ2-5
cdr3_nt: TGTGCCAGCAGTGGACTAGCGCAATTCCTTTACGAGACCCAGTACTTC
cdr3_aa: CASSGLAQFLYETQYF

v_call: TRBV19
d_call: .
clone_size: .
j_call: TRBJ2-7
cdr3_nt: TGTGCCAGTATTGTAACAGGGCTAGGAACTTACGAGCAGTACTTC
cdr3_aa: CASIVTGLGTYEQYF

v_call: TRBV5-1
d_call: .
clone_size: .
j_call: TRBJ2-5
cdr3_nt: TGCGCCAGCAGCAGACGGGCGGAAGAGACCCAGTACTTC
cdr3_aa: CASSRRAEETQYF

v_call: TRBV6-6
d_call: TRBD2
clone_size: .
j_call: TRBJ2-7
cdr3_nt: TGTGCCAGCAGTTGGGGCGGGAGTGGCTACGAGCAGTACTTC
cdr3_aa: CASSWGGSGYEQYF

v_call: TRBV6-6
d_call: .
clone_size: .
j_call: TRBJ1-2
cdr3_nt: TGTGCCACCCGCGATAAACAGGGACAACCCTATGGCTACACCTTC
cdr3_aa: CATRDKQGQPYGYTF

v_call: TRBV19
d_call: .
clone_size: .
j_call: TRBJ1-3
cdr3_nt: TGTGCCAGTAGTATATCGCCGGGGAACATTATAAACACCATATATTTT
cdr3_aa: CASSISPGNIINTIYF

v_call: TRBV29-1
d_call: TRBD1
clone_size: .
j_call: TRBJ2-7
cdr3_nt: TGCAGCTTCCGAACGGGACAGGGGGCTGGCGAGCAGTACTTC
cdr3_aa: CSFRTGQGAGEQYF

v_call: TRBV27
d_call: TRBD1
clone_size: medium-sized
j_call: TRBJ1-5
cdr3_nt: TGTGCCAGCAGGCCAGGGGGCCATCAGCCCCAGCATTTT
cdr3_aa: CASRPGGHQPQHF

v_call: TRBV11-2
d_call: TRBD2
clone_size: .
j_call: TRBJ2-7
cdr3_nt: TGTGCCAGCAGCCCTGGTCCGGGACTAGCGGGAGCCGAGCAGTACTTC
cdr3_aa: CASSPGPGLAGAEQYF

v_call: TRBV28
d_call: .
clone_size: .
j_call: TRBJ1-1
cdr3_nt: TGTGCCAGCAGTCCCCTCCCCAACGAAGCTTTCTTT
cdr3_aa: CASSPLPNEAFF

v_call: TRBV29-1
d_call: .
clone_size: .
j_call: TRBJ2-1
cdr3_nt: TGCAGCGTTGGCCAGGGGACCAATGAGCAGTTCTTC
cdr3_aa: CSVGQGTNEQFF

v_call: TRBV7-2
d_call: TRBD2
clone_size: few
j_call: TRBJ2-1
cdr3_nt: TGTGCCAGCAGCACCCGGGCGGGAGCTAACTACAATGAGCAGTTCTTC
cdr3_aa: CASSTRAGANYNEQFF

v_call: TRBV6-5
d_call: .
clone_size: .
j_call: TRBJ1-6
cdr3_nt: TGTGCCAGCAGTTTCACCCGGGACGCTAATTCACCCCTCCACTTT
cdr3_aa: CASSFTRDANSPLHF

v_call: TRBV4-3
d_call: .
clone_size: .
j_call: TRBJ2-2
cdr3_nt: TGCGCCAGCAGCCAAGGCGCAATGAACACCGGGGAGCTGTTTTTT
cdr3_aa: CASSQGAMNTGELFF

v_call: TRBV15
d_call: .
clone_size: .
j_call: TRBJ2-5
cdr3_nt: TGTGCCACCAGCAGAGATCAAGGGGGCCAAGAGACCCAGTACTTC
cdr3_aa: CATSRDQGGQETQYF

v_call: TRBV19
d_call: .
clone_size: few
j_call: TRBJ1-1
cdr3_nt: TGTGCCAGTAGTATAGGGGTTTCGGGCACTGAAGCTTTCTTT
cdr3_aa: CASSIGVSGTEAFF

v_call: TRBV7-9
d_call: .
clone_size: .
j_call: TRBJ2-3
cdr3_nt: TGTGCCAGCAGCTGGGACGGCCAGGGATCAGATACGCAGTATTTT
cdr3_aa: CASSWDGQGSDTQYF

v_call: TRBV7-9
d_call: TRBD2
clone_size: .
j_call: TRBJ2-3
cdr3_nt: TGTGCCAGCAGCTTTAATCTAGCGGGGGTCACAGATACGCAGTATTTT
cdr3_aa: CASSFNLAGVTDTQYF

v_call: TRBV28
d_call: TRBD1
clone_size: few
j_call: TRBJ1-2
cdr3_nt: TGTGCCAGCACCCGACCCGGGACAGGATATGGCTACACCTTC
cdr3_aa: CASTRPGTGYGYTF

v_call: TRBV7-6
d_call: .
clone_size: .
j_call: TRBJ1-3
cdr3_nt: TGTGCCAGCAGCTTGGGGGATGGAAACACCATATATTTT
cdr3_aa: CASSLGDGNTIYF

v_call: TRBV7-9
d_call: .
clone_size: .
j_call: TRBJ2-3
cdr3_nt: TGTGCCAGCAGCTCCGAGGGAAGCACAGATACGCAGTATTTT
cdr3_aa: CASSSEGSTDTQYF

v_call: TRBV2
d_call: TRBD1
clone_size: .
j_call: TRBJ1-5
cdr3_nt: TGTGCCAGCAGTGCTTTCGGGACAGGGGGACAGCCCCAGCATTTT
cdr3_aa: CASSAFGTGGQPQHF

v_call: TRBV2
d_call: .
clone_size: .
j_call: TRBJ1-3
cdr3_nt: TGTGCCAGCAGTGTACAACAAAGGGGAAACACCATATATTTT
cdr3_aa: CASSVQQRGNTIYF

v_call: TRBV27
d_call: TRBD1
clone_size: .
j_call: TRBJ1-5
cdr3_nt: TGTGCCAGCAGTGCAGGGGGAGTCGGTCAGCCCCAGCATTTT
cdr3_aa: CASSAGGVGQPQHF

v_call: TRBV25-1
d_call: .
clone_size: once
j_call: TRBJ2-2
cdr3_nt: TGTGCCAGCAAACGCACCGGGGAGCTGTTTTTT
cdr3_aa: CASKRTGELFF

v_call: TRBV4-3
d_call: .
clone_size: .
j_call: TRBJ1-2
cdr3_nt: TGCGCCAGCAGCCAAGATGGGGGCGGGAGCGGTGGCTATGGCTACACCTTC
cdr3_aa: CASSQDGGGSGGYGYTF

v_call: TRBV18
d_call: .
clone_size: .
j_call: TRBJ1-2
cdr3_nt: TGTGCCAGCTCACGGGACTCATATGGCTACACCTTC
cdr3_aa: CASSRDSYGYTF

v_call: TRBV19
d_call: .
clone_size: .
j_call: TRBJ1-3
cdr3_nt: TGTGCCAGTAGTCCCCCGATAGGAGCTGGAAACACCATATATTTT
cdr3_aa: CASSPPIGAGNTIYF

v_call: TRBV6-5
d_call: .
clone_size: few
j_call: TRBJ1-2
cdr3_nt: TGTGCCAGCAGTTACTCGGGGCTTGGGGGGAACTATGGCTACACCTTC
cdr3_aa: CASSYSGLGGNYGYTF

v_call: TRBV2
d_call: .
clone_size: once
j_call: TRBJ2-5
cdr3_nt: TGTGCCAGCAGGTCCGGGTCTAAAGAGACCCAGTACTTC
cdr3_aa: CASRSGSKETQYF

v_call: TRBV21-1
d_call: .
clone_size: .
j_call: TRBJ1-1
cdr3_nt: TGTGCCAGTATCCTAGTCGGGGGGAACACTGAAGCTTTCTTT
cdr3_aa: CASILVGGNTEAFF

v_call: TRBV27
d_call: .
clone_size: .
j_call: TRBJ2-1
cdr3_nt: TGTGCCAGCAGCCGACCAGGAGCAGGCTACAATGAGCAGTTCTTC
cdr3_aa: CASSRPGAGYNEQFF

v_call: TRBV4-1
d_call: .
clone_size: .
j_call: TRBJ1-2
cdr3_nt: TGCGCCAGCAGCCAGACGGGAGTAAGTGGCTACACCTTC
cdr3_aa: CASSQTGVSGYTF

v_call: TRBV6-1
d_call: .
clone_size: few
j_call: TRBJ2-7
cdr3_nt: TGTGCCAGTTCGCCGGGACCCTGGGCCTACGAGCAGTACTTC
cdr3_aa: CASSPGPWAYEQYF

v_call: TRBV5-6
d_call: .
clone_size: .
j_call: TRBJ1-5
cdr3_nt: TGTGCCAGCAGCTTGGGCGGGGCTGCTAGCAATCAGCCCCAGCATTTT
cdr3_aa: CASSLGGAASNQPQHF

v_call: TRBV14
d_call: TRBD1
clone_size: .
j_call: TRBJ2-7
cdr3_nt: TGTGCCAGCAGCCAAGCGTCCACAGGGGCCTACGAGCAGTACTTC
cdr3_aa: CASSQASTGAYEQYF